The entry below gives a single T cell receptor beta chain sequence along with its context. Authors' data handling: Amplified reference gene primers provided the basis for estimating nucleated cell counts. Repertoires were generated with immunoSEQ multiplex PCR, while TCRdb's copy carries only in-frame clones and drops some. V, J and clone size are those of that table, while D and trimming were read from the DNA. The table records about 78,000 clones, about 83% of them present only once. This sample is part of a study of blood T cell repertoires in COVID-19. Study-level background: Donors in the United States, Italy and Spain gave samples during acute or convalescent COVID-19. PBMCs, B-cell-depleted T cells, or T cells provided the cDNA or gDNA that made up the material.

V lost 6 bases, J lost 5 bases, and 13 bases lay in between. CDR1 is SGHTA and CDR2 is FQGTGA in the germline V gene. CDR3 size: 13 residues. The clonotype originates from a man aged 50-60 years with acute or convalescent COVID-19. Material: peripheral blood. This chain uses TRBV7-3 with TRBJ2-5; D might be TRBD2 (6 bases). CDR3 nucleotides: TGTGCCAGCAGGTTTAGCGGTGGGGAGACCCAGTACTTC. Protein: CASRFSGGETQYF.